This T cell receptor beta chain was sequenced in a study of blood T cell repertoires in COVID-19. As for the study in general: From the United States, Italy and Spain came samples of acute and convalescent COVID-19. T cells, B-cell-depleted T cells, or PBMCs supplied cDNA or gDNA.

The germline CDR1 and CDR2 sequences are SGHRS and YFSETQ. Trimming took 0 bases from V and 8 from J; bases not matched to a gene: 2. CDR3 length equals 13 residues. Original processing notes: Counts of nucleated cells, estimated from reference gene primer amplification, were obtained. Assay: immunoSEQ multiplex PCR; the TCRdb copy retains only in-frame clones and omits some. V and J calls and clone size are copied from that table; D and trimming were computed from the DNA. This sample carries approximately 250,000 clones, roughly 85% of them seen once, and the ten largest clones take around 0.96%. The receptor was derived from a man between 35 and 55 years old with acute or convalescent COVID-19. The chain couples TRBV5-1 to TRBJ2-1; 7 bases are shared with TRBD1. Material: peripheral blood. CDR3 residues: CASSLGDSYEQFF. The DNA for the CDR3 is TGCGCCAGCAGCTTGGGGGACAGTTATGAGCAGTTCTTC.